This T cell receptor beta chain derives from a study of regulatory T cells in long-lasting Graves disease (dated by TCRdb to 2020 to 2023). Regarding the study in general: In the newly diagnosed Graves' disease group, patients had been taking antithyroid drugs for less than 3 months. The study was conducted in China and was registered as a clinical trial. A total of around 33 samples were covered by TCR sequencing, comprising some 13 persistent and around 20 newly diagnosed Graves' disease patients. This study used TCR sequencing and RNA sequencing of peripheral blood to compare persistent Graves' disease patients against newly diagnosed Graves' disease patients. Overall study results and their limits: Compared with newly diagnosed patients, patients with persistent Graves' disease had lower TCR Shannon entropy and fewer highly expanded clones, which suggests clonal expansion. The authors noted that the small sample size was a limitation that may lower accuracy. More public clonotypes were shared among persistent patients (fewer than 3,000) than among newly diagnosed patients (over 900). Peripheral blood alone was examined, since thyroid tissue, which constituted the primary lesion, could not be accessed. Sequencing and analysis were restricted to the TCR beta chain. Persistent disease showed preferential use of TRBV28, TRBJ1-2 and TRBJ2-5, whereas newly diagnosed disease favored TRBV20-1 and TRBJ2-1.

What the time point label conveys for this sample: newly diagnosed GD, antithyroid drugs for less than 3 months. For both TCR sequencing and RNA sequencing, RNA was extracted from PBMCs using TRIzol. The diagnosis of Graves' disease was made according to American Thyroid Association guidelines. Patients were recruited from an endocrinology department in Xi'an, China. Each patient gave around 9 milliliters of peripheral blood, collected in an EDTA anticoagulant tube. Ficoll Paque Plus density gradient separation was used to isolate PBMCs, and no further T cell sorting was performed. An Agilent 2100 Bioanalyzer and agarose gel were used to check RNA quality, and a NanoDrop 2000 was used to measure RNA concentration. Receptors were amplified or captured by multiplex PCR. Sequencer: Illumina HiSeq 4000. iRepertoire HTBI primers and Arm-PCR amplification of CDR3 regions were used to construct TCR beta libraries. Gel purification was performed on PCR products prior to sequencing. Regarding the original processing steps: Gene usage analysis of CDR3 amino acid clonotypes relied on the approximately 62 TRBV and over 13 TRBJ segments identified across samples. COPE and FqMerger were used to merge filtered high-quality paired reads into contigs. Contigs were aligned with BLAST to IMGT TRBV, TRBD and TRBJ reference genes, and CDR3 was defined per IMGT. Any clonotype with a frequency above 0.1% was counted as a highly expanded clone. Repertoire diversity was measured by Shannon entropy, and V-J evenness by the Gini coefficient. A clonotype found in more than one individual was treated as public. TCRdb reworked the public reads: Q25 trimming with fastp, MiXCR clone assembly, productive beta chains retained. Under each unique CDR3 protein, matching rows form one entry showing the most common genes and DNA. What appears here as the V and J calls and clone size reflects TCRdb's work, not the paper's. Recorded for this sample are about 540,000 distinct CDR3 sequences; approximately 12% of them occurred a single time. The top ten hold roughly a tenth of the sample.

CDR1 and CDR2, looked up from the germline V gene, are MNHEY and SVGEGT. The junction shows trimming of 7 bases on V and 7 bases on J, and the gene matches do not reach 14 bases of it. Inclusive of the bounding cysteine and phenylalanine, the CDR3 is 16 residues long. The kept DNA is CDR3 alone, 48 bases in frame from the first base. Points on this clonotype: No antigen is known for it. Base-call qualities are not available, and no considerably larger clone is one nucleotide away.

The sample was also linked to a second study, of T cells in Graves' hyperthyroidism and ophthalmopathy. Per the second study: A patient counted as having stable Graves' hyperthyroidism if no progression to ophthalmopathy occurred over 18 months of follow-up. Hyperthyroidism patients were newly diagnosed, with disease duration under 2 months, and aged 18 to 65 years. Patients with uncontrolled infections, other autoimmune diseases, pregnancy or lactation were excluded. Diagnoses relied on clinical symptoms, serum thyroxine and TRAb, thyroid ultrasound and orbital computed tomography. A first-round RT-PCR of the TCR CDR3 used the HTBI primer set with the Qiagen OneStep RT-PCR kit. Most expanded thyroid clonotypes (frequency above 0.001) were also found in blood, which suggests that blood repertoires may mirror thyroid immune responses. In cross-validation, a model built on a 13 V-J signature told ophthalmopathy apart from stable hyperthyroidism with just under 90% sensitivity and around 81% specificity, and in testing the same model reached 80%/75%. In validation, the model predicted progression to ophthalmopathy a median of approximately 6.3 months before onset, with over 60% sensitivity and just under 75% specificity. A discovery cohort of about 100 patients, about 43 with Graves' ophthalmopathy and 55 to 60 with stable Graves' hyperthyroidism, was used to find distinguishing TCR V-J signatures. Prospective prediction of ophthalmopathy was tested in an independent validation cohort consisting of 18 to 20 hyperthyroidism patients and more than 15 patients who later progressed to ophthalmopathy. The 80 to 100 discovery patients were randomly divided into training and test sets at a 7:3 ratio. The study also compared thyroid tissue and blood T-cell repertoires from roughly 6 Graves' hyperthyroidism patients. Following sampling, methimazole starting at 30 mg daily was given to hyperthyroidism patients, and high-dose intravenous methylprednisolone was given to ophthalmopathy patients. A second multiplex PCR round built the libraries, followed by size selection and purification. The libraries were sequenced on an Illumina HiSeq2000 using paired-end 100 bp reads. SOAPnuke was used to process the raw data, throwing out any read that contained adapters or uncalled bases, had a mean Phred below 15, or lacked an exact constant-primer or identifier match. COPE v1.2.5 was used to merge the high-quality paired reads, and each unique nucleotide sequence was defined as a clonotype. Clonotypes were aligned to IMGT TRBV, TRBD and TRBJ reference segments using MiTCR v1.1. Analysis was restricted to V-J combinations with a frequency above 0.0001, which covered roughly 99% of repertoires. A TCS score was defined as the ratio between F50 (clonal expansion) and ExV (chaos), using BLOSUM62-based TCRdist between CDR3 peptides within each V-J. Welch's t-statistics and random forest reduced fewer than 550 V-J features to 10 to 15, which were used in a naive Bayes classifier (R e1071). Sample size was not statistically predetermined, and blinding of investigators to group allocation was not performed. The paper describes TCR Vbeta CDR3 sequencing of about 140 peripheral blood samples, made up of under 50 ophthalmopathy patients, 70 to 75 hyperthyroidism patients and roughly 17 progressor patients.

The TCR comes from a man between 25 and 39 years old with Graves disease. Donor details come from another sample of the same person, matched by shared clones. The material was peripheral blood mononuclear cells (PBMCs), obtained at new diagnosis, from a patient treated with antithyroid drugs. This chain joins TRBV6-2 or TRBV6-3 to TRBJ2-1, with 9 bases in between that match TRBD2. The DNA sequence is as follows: TGTGCCAGCACCGAAAGTGCGGGAGGGGACTGGAATGAGCAGTTCTTC. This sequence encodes CASTESAGGDWNEQFF.